This T cell receptor beta chain was retrieved from a study of blood T cell repertoires in COVID-19. Overall study context: Sample material is recorded as cDNA or gDNA derived from T cells, B-cell-depleted T cells, or PBMCs.

The germline V gene encodes CDR1 LNHDA and CDR2 SQIVND (reference sequence). This CDR3 has 13 residues. Germline trimming cut 10 bases from V and 6 bases from J; bases unmatched to any gene: 3. Authors' methods: Amplification with reference gene primers provided the estimates of nucleated cell counts. Generated by immunoSEQ multiplex PCR, the TCRdb table keeps only in-frame clones and is missing some. V, J and clone size were drawn from that table, and D and trimming were deduced from the DNA. The data hold more than 90,000 clones, with around 85% observed a single time. Material: peripheral blood. This chain uses TRBV19 with TRBJ1-6; 10 bases align to TRBD1. The sequence derives from a woman in her sixties or seventies with COVID-19, enrolled during active disease. The CDR3 nucleotides read TGTGCCACGACAGGGGGCATTAATTCACCCCTCCACTTT. This translates into CATTGGINSPLHF.